The subject of this entry is one T cell receptor beta chain. The CDR3 runs to 15 residues. J was trimmed by 0 bases and V by 1 base; bases with no gene match: 2. CDR1 LNHDA and CDR2 SQIVND come from the germline V gene (reference sequence). Per the study methods: Amplification from reference gene primers served as the basis for estimated nucleated cell counts. Measured with immunoSEQ multiplex PCR; TCRdb has only the in-frame clones, and not every one. D and trimming come from the DNA, and the V and J calls and clone size come from that table. Seen here are about 480,000 clones, around 87% observed once, and the top ten hold less than 2%. Either two negative PCRs, clearance, or symptom resolution qualified Cohort 3 donors as recovered. This entry comes from a study of blood T cell repertoires in COVID-19. Overall study context: The United States, Italy and Spain were the sources of the acute and convalescent COVID-19 samples. In each case, the material was cDNA or gDNA derived from T cells, B-cell-depleted T cells, or PBMCs.

Material: PBMCs or T cells enriched from blood (not recorded which). The sequence was obtained from a woman in her forties who had recovered from COVID-19. The chain joins TRBV19 to TRBJ2-7; the match to TRBD2 covers 8 bases. The DNA of the CDR3 is TGTGCCAGTAGTATAGCGGGAGGGCCCTCCTACGAGCAGTACTTC. Protein sequence: CASSIAGGPSYEQYF.